One TCR beta chain is described in this entry. In the original analysis: Amplification of reference gene primers was used by the study to estimate nucleated cell counts. Generated by immunoSEQ multiplex PCR, the TCRdb table keeps only in-frame clones and is missing some. The DNA gave D and trimming, while V, J and clone size come from that table. The table has about 120,000 clones, approximately 90% seen once. The V gene lost 2 bases and the J gene lost 6 bases, with 11 bases spanning the gap. The CDR3 has 13 residues. Germline V gene lookup returns CDR1 GTSNPN and CDR2 SVGIG (reference sequence). This entry belongs to a study of blood T cell repertoires in COVID-19. Overall study context: There were acute and convalescent COVID-19 samples, and they came from the United States, Italy and Spain.

The chain links TRBV30 to TRBJ1-5; tentatively, D is TRBD1 (5 bases). This receptor was identified in a human donor with acute or convalescent COVID-19. The donor label of this sample is uncertain. The specimen was peripheral blood. This CDR3 reads CAWSRGSGQPQHF. In DNA form, the CDR3 reads TGTGCCTGGAGTCGGGGGTCTGGTCAGCCCCAGCATTTT.